Listed here are 26 T cell receptor beta chains from one sample, sequenced in a study of T cells after posttransplantation cyclophosphamide. TCRdb's copy holds only in-frame clones and misses some; the assay was immunoSEQ multiplex PCR. The repertoire holds around 50,000 clones, with around 91% as singletons. Sequencing used PBMCs. These receptors all come from a woman between 50 and 59 years old in good health and a related stem cell transplant donor.

This clone was found a few times. This chain joins TRBV18 and TRBJ1-6, with 10 positions matching TRBD1. Germline V CDR1 and CDR2: KGHSH, LQKENI. The ends lost 6 bases at V and 16 bases at J; junction bases unmatched: 6. This CDR3 has 12 amino acids. For the CDR3, the DNA is TGTGCCAGCTCGCTAGGGACAGGGGCGCTCCACTTT. This translates into CASSLGTGALHF.

The rearrangement joins TRBV4-1 to TRBJ1-4; D is unresolved. V was pared by 0 bases and J by 3 bases, with 5 bases between. Germline V gives CDR1 MGHRA, CDR2 YSYEKL. The CDR3 spans 14 residues. The CDR3 sequence is CASSQEAANEKLFF. DNA of the CDR3: TGCGCCAGCAGCCAAGAGGCTGCTAATGAAAAACTGTTTTTT.

The gene calls are TRBV9 and TRBJ2-3; D is unresolved. Germline CDR1 and CDR2: SGDLS and YYNGEE. The CDR3 is 13 residues long. Between the trimmed V and J ends, which lost 6 bases and 2 bases, there was a span of 10 bases. CDR3 DNA sequence: TGTGCCAGCACATTGCCTATCACAGATACGCAGTATTTT. This sequence encodes CASTLPITDTQYF.

This clone was seen just once. The V call is TRBV6-1, the J call TRBJ2-7; TRBD1 matches at 8 bases. The junction had 7 bases not matched to a gene; V was cut back by 4 bases and J by 2 bases. Germline V CDR1 and CDR2: MNHNS, SASEGT. The CDR3 is 15 residues long. CDR3: CASSARGQDAYEQYF. CDR3 nucleotide sequence: TGTGCCAGCAGTGCCCGGGGACAGGATGCCTACGAGCAGTACTTC.

In DNA form, the CDR3 reads TGTGCCAGCAGCTTGGGGGACAGGGGCCACACTGAAGCTTTCTTT. Translation gives CASSLGDRGHTEAFF. This chain links TRBV5-6 with TRBJ1-1; TRBD1 aligns across 10 bases. V lost 0 bases, J lost 3 bases, and 2 bases stayed unmatched. Germline CDR1 and CDR2: SGHDT and YYEEEE. The CDR3 has 15 residues.

This chain links TRBV9 with TRBJ2-7; 10 positions match TRBD2. Per the germline V gene, CDR1 is SGDLS and CDR2 is YYNGEE. The CDR3 consists of 14 residues. The V and J ends lost 1 base and 5 bases, in that order; junction bases with no gene match: 3. CDR3 DNA: TGTGCCAGCAGCGTATCAACTAGCGGGGACGAGCAGTACTTC. Its translation: CASSVSTSGDEQYF.

This chain connects TRBV28 to TRBJ2-2; D is ambiguous. In germline, CDR1 is MDHEN, CDR2 SYDVKM. This CDR3 is 14 amino acids long. V lost 2 bases and J lost 3, with 7 bases in between. The CDR3 coding sequence is TGTGCCAGCAGTTTAAACACATACACCGGGGAGCTGTTTTTT. Residues: CASSLNTYTGELFF. Together with reference TRBV28 and TRBJ2-2, the CDR3 gives the full variable domain: DVKVTQSSRYLVKRTGEKVFLECVQDMDHENMFWYRQDPGLGLRLIYFSYDVKMKEKGDIPEGYSVSREKKERFSLILESASTNQTSMYLCASSLNTYTGELFFGEGSRLTVL.

V is TRBV5-1 and J is TRBJ2-2; D ambiguous. V was clipped by 0 bases and J by 6 bases, with 9 bases between them. From germline, CDR1 is SGHRS and CDR2 YFSETQ. The CDR3 totals 14 residues. CDR3 sequence: CASSLARSAGELFF. Here the CDR3 DNA reads TGCGCCAGCAGCTTGGCCCGGTCGGCCGGGGAGCTGTTTTTT.

The DNA for the CDR3 is TGTGCCAGCAGACTACGGACAGGGCTTACGATAGGTTCACCCCTCCACTTT. It is translated as CASRLRTGLTIGSPLHF. The rearrangement uses TRBV2 and TRBJ1-6, with 8 bases lining up with TRBD1. Trimming at V came to 6 bases and at J to 9 bases, leaving 16 bases not matched to a gene. The germline CDR1 and CDR2 sequences are SNHLY and FYNNEI. CDR3 length equals 17 residues.

The CDR3 region is CASSEYWVSQATYEQYF. The CDR3 coding sequence is TGTGCCAGCAGTGAATACTGGGTATCTCAGGCCACCTACGAGCAGTACTTC. This chain links TRBV6-1 with TRBJ2-7; D is unclear. From germline, CDR1 is MNHNS and CDR2 SASEGT. The V and J ends lost 2 bases and 2 bases respectively, with 19 bases between them. This CDR3 has 17 amino acids.

This chain links TRBV2 with TRBJ2-3, with D possibly matching TRBD1 (5 bases). Trimming took 7 bases from V and 1 from J, leaving 18 bases between them. Germline loops: CDR1 SNHLY, CDR2 FYNNEI. The CDR3 runs 16 residues. This chain's CDR3 is CASNPVTGDGTDTQYF. CDR3 bases: TGTGCCAGCAATCCGGTTACAGGTGACGGCACAGATACGCAGTATTTT.

This chain links TRBV30 with TRBJ2-3; the D gene is possibly TRBD1 (5 bases). The CDR3 spans 14 residues. V was clipped by 0 bases and J by 0 bases, with 7 bases between them. The germline V gene has CDR1 GTSNPN and CDR2 SVGIG (reference sequence). The CDR3 loop is CAWSVGASTDTQYF. The CDR3, as DNA: TGTGCCTGGAGTGTAGGGGCCAGCACAGATACGCAGTATTTT.

This clone was observed a handful of times. The chain links TRBV19 to TRBJ2-1, with D maybe TRBD1 (6 bases). Germline V lookup: CDR1 LNHDA, CDR2 SQIVND (reference sequence). The CDR3 consists of 16 residues. V was cut by 0 bases and J by 6 bases, with 15 bases left in between. The DNA for the CDR3 is TGTGCCAGTAGTATAGACGGGACCCTCAGGGGCAATGAGCAGTTCTTC. It yields the protein CASSIDGTLRGNEQFF.

The chain links TRBV19 to TRBJ2-1; 11 nucleotides line up with TRBD1. Germline V gene data show CDR1 as LNHDA and CDR2 as SQIVND (reference sequence). This CDR3 is built from 17 residues. V was pared by 5 bases and J by 2 bases, with 8 bases of the junction left unmatched. The CDR3, as DNA: TGTGCCAGTAGTTGGGGATGGACAGGGGGCGCCTACAATGAGCAGTTCTTC. This sequence encodes CASSWGWTGGAYNEQFF.

This sequence joins TRBV28 and TRBJ2-5; D is ambiguous. Deletions cut 4 bases from V and 1 base from J, with 13 bases between. Germline loops: CDR1 MDHEN, CDR2 SYDVKM. The CDR3 length is 15 residues. The CDR3 region is CASSSVKVLQETQYF. The CDR3 DNA reads TGTGCCAGCAGTTCGGTCAAAGTTCTCCAAGAGACCCAGTACTTC. Supplemented by reference TRBV28 and TRBJ2-5, the full variable domain reads DVKVTQSSRYLVKRTGEKVFLECVQDMDHENMFWYRQDPGLGLRLIYFSYDVKMKEKGDIPEGYSVSREKKERFSLILESASTNQTSMYLCASSSVKVLQETQYFGPGTRLLVL.

The rearrangement links TRBV18 to TRBJ1-2; 9 bases map to TRBD1. CDR1 and CDR2 (germline): KGHSH, LQKENI. J gave up 0 bases and V 2 bases, and 4 bases lay outside the gene matches. The CDR3 contains 16 residues. DNA for the CDR3: TGTGCCAGCTCACCAATACAGGGGGCCTCTAACTATGGCTACACCTTC. As protein: CASSPIQGASNYGYTF.

The chain couples TRBV5-1 to TRBJ1-1; 10 positions agree with TRBD1. The CDR3 is made up of 16 amino acids. Germline V gene lookup returns CDR1 SGHRS and CDR2 YFSETQ. V dropped 9 bases and J dropped 3; count of bases not matched to a gene: 14. CDR3 sequence reads: CATKPNPGQGDTEAFF. Here the CDR3 DNA reads TGCGCCACCAAACCCAACCCCGGACAGGGGGACACTGAAGCTTTCTTT.

This chain uses TRBV7-2 with TRBJ2-7, with 9 bases matching TRBD2. The CDR3 spans 16 residues. V shed 1 base, J shed 0 bases, and the junction held 4 bases outside the gene matches. In germline, CDR1 is SGHTA, CDR2 FQGNSA. CDR3 sequence: CASSLEGTSFSYEQYF. For the CDR3, the DNA is TGTGCCAGCAGCTTAGAAGGGACTAGCTTCTCCTACGAGCAGTACTTC.

This sequence joins TRBV7-6 and TRBJ2-7; perhaps TRBD2 as D (6 bases). Germline CDR1 SGHVS, CDR2 FNYEAQ. This CDR3 spans 16 amino acids. Trimming shortened V by 4 bases and J by 0 bases, and 16 bases separated the two germline ends. The CDR3 DNA reads as TGTGCCAGCAGCTACACAGCGGGTGTTTACTCCTACGAGCAGTACTTC. Amino acid sequence: CASSYTAGVYSYEQYF. Full variable domain (outside the CDR3, taken from reference TRBV7-6 and TRBJ2-7): GAGVSQSPRYKVTKRGQDVALRCDPISGHVSLYWYRQALGQGPEFLTYFNYEAQQDKSGLPNDRFSAERPEGSISTLTIQRTEQRDSAMYRCASSYTAGVYSYEQYFGPGTRLTVT.

This rearrangement joins TRBV7-9 to TRBJ2-1, with 10 bases lining up with TRBD2. This CDR3 contains 15 residues. Germline CDR1 SEHNR, CDR2 FQNEAQ (reference sequence). Trimming cost V 5 bases and J 4 bases; bases outside gene matches: 5. This CDR3 is CASSPTSGKYNEQFF. The CDR3 DNA sequence: TGTGCCAGCAGCCCCACTAGCGGGAAGTACAATGAGCAGTTCTTC.

This rearrangement joins TRBV6-6 to TRBJ1-3; D gene uncertain. CDR1 MNHNY and CDR2 SVGAGI come from the germline V gene (reference sequence). The germline V and J ends were trimmed by 5 bases and 0 bases, with 11 bases remaining between them. The CDR3 consists of 15 residues. This CDR3 reads CASSPGPTSGNTIYF. CDR3 bases: TGTGCCAGCAGTCCTGGGCCCACCTCTGGAAACACCATATATTTT.

The chain links TRBV4-1 to TRBJ1-2, with 7 bases identical to TRBD1. Germline CDR1 MGHRA, CDR2 YSYEKL. Germline trimming cut 2 bases from V and 0 bases from J; bases unmatched to any gene: 3. The CDR3 spans 15 residues. CDR3 in amino acids: CASSQQGEANYGYTF. The CDR3 DNA follows: TGCGCCAGCAGCCAACAGGGGGAAGCTAACTATGGCTACACCTTC.

This chain uses TRBV2 with TRBJ1-5, with TRBD1 matching over 10 bases. V lost 5 bases, J lost 0 bases, and 1 base stayed unmatched. The CDR3 extends over 15 amino acids. CDR1 and CDR2 from the germline V gene are SNHLY and FYNNEI. Here the CDR3 DNA reads TGTGCCAGCAGTTGGACAGGGGGTAGCAATCAGCCCCAGCATTTT. Protein: CASSWTGGSNQPQHF.

The rearrangement joins TRBV27 to TRBJ1-1, with D possibly matching TRBD1 (5 bases). CDR3 length equals 14 residues. V lost 2 bases to trimming and J lost 5 bases, with 12 bases between them. Germline CDR1 is MNHEY and CDR2 is SMNVEV (reference sequence). CDR3 DNA sequence: TGTGCCAGCAGTTTACGACTGGACACTACTGAAGCTTTCTTT. This codes for CASSLRLDTTEAFF.

The chain uses TRBV5-4 and TRBJ1-6; 10 nucleotides match TRBD1. CDR1 is SGHNT and CDR2 is YYREEE in the germline V gene (reference sequence). The CDR3 contains 15 residues. Germline trimming cut 5 bases from V and 8 bases from J; bases unmatched to any gene: 7. The CDR3 DNA reads TGTGCCAGCAGTCGAACGGGACAGGGGTATTCACCCCTCCACTTT. Encoded protein: CASSRTGQGYSPLHF.

The V and J genes are TRBV5-6 and TRBJ2-1; TRBD2 aligns across 9 bases. Germline V lookup: CDR1 SGHDT, CDR2 YYEEEE. The CDR3 covers 12 residues. V was clipped by 4 bases and J by 10 bases; unmatched bases: 3. Here the CDR3 reads CASSLTSGEQFF. The CDR3 bases are TGTGCCAGCAGCCTGACTAGCGGCGAGCAGTTCTTC.